One sample yielded the 15 T cell receptor beta chains listed below, sequenced in a study of vaccination and CD4 T cells after COVID-19. Sequenced with the Oncomine TCR Beta short-read assay was DNA taken from cultured CD4+ T cells. The template was genomic DNA from cultured CD4+ T cells. TCRdb reprocessed the PCR reads via MiXCR and lists one record per CDR3 protein. The profile shows over 8,500 distinct CDR3 sequences, roughly 31% of them singletons. For these receptors, no antigen is known. Sample treatment: approximately nine-day PBMC culture with coronavirus spike peptide pools or control peptides (ViraFEST assay). An unexposed donor provided the CD4+ T cells, which were collected before the COVID-19 pandemic (2011-2018). Sequencing input: CD4+ T cells from blood, cultured in vitro. The receptors shown here come from a human donor in good health.

This sequence joins TRBV18 and TRBJ2-5, with TRBD2 as a possible D gene (5 bases). The CDR3 length is 14 residues. V lost 6 bases and J lost 4, with 15 bases in between. Per the germline V gene, CDR1 is KGHSH and CDR2 is LQKENI. The CDR3 is CASSQLPEGETQYF. The CDR3 bases are TGTGCCAGCTCCCAATTACCAGAGGGAGAGACCCAGTACTTC.

In its sample, this clonotype was seen a few times. The CDR3 bases are TGCGCCAGCAGCACCGGACCTCGGGGGGATCGGGAGACCCAGTACTTC. This encodes CASSTGPRGDRETQYF. The chain carries TRBV5-1 and TRBJ2-5, with TRBD2 matching 7 bases. Losses at the gene ends were 4 bases for V and 5 bases for J; bases not matched to a gene: 14. The CDR3 runs 16 residues. Germline-derived CDR1 and CDR2 are SGHRS and YFSETQ.

A single count supports this clonotype. The chain uses TRBV5-1 and TRBJ2-3, with a tentative D call TRBD1 (5 bases). Looked up from germline, CDR1 is SGHRS and CDR2 is YFSETQ. With 6 bases removed from V and 0 bases from J, the gap between germline ends came to 14 bases. This CDR3 has 15 residues. The CDR3 spells CASKIGVGSTDTQYF. The DNA of the CDR3 is TGCGCCAGCAAAATAGGGGTCGGAAGCACAGATACGCAGTATTTT.

This clonotype has more than one count but fewer than ten. The chain carries TRBV7-9 and TRBJ1-5; D gene uncertain. Per germline, CDR1 SEHNR and CDR2 FQNEAQ (reference sequence). The CDR3 sequence is 14 residues long. The V gene lost 5 bases and the J gene lost 5 bases, with 13 bases spanning the gap. This CDR3 is CASSPDFTHQPQHF. In DNA form, the CDR3 reads TGTGCCAGCAGCCCTGACTTCACCCATCAGCCCCAGCATTTT.

There are a few counts of this clonotype. The chain links TRBV18 to TRBJ1-2, with TRBD1 as a possible D gene (6 bases). V lost 6 bases and J lost 7, with 24 bases in between. Germline assignment: CDR1 KGHSH and CDR2 LQKENI. This CDR3 comprises 16 residues. The CDR3 region has the DNA TGTGCCAGCTCTCCCAGAGCCGGTACAGGGATAGGTGGCTACACCTTC. Translating gives CASSPRAGTGIGGYTF. Full variable domain (missing parts from reference TRBV18 and TRBJ1-2): NAGVMQNPRHLVRRRGQEARLRCSPMKGHSHVYWYRQLPEEGLKFMVYLQKENIIDESGMPKERFSAEFPKEGPSILRIQQVVRGDSAAYFCASSPRAGTGIGGYTFGSGTRLTVV.

The gene calls are TRBV20-1 and TRBJ2-7; weak D call: TRBD2 (7 bases). Germline assignment: CDR1 DFQATT and CDR2 SNEGSKA (reference sequence). This CDR3 has 13 residues. Trimming cost V 5 bases and J 2 bases, with 13 bases left between them. This CDR3 reads CSAGRGWAYEQYF. The CDR3 nucleotides are TGCAGTGCTGGGAGGGGGTGGGCCTACGAGCAGTACTTC.

This rearrangement joins TRBV28 to TRBJ2-7; TRBD2 agrees at 9 bases. The CDR3 is 17 residues long. The trim removed 3 bases at V and 0 bases at J, leaving 9 bases unmatched. CDR1 is MDHEN, CDR2 SYDVKM, per germline. The CDR3: CASSFGPTSGASYEQYF. The CDR3 DNA sequence: TGTGCCAGCAGTTTTGGACCGACTAGCGGAGCCTCCTACGAGCAGTACTTC.

This clonotype was found a few times. This sequence joins TRBV4-3 and TRBJ2-6; D ambiguous. This CDR3 is 16 amino acids long. Germline assignment: CDR1 LGHNA and CDR2 YSLEER. V was clipped by 0 bases and J by 0 bases, with 6 bases between them. CDR3 region: CASSQDGSSGANVLTF. The CDR3 bases are TGCGCCAGCAGCCAAGACGGCAGCTCTGGGGCCAACGTCCTGACTTTC.

The chain is built from TRBV9 and TRBJ1-1; D is ambiguous. From germline, CDR1 is SGDLS and CDR2 YYNGEE. The CDR3 totals 18 residues. Trimming stripped 0 bases from V and 0 bases from J, with 18 bases between. The CDR3: CASSVVKGGRTMNTEAFF. DNA of the CDR3: TGTGCCAGCAGCGTAGTTAAGGGAGGCCGGACCATGAACACTGAAGCTTTCTTT. Looking up the rest from reference TRBV9 and TRBJ1-1 gives the full variable domain: DSGVTQTPKHLITATGQRVTLRCSPRSGDLSVYWYQQSLDQGLQFLIQYYNGEERAKGNILERFSAQQFPDLHSELNLSSLELGDSALYFCASSVVKGGRTMNTEAFFGQGTRLTVV.

This clonotype turned up a few times. The rearrangement joins TRBV20-1 to TRBJ2-3, with TRBD2 matching 10 bases. The junction had 8 bases not matched to a gene; V was cut back by 0 bases and J by 5 bases. The CDR3 extends over 16 amino acids. The germline gives CDR1 DFQATT, CDR2 SNEGSKA (reference sequence). This CDR3 is CSARDPLAGVGDTQYF. In DNA, the CDR3 is TGCAGTGCTAGAGATCCCCTAGCGGGAGTTGGAGATACGCAGTATTTT.

The chain joins TRBV7-2 to TRBJ2-7; TRBD2 agrees at 13 bases. This CDR3 is built from 14 residues. V was pared by 5 bases and J by 6 bases, with 4 bases of the junction left unmatched. The germline gives CDR1 SGHTA, CDR2 FQGNSA. The CDR3 region has the DNA TGTGCCAGCAGCGCGGGACTAGCGGGAATCGAGCAGTACTTC. Translating it yields CASSAGLAGIEQYF.

This clonotype was seen only a few times. The chain links TRBV15 to TRBJ2-1; D is possibly TRBD2 (6 bases). Per germline, CDR1 LNHNV and CDR2 YYDKDF (reference sequence). The CDR3 consists of 17 residues. V dropped 6 bases and J dropped 4 bases, with 22 bases sitting between them. The CDR3 here is CATSGGNRRILYNEQFF. CDR3 in DNA: TGTGCCACCAGTGGGGGGAACAGGAGAATACTTTACAATGAGCAGTTCTTC. The full variable domain, with the rest looked up from reference TRBV15 and TRBJ2-1, is DAMVIQNPRYQVTQFGKPVTLSCSQTLNHNVMYWYQQKSSQAPKLLFHYYDKDFNNEADTPDNFQSRRPNTSFCFLDIRSPGLGDTAMYLCATSGGNRRILYNEQFFGPGTRLTVL.

The chain links TRBV6-1 to TRBJ1-5, with TRBD1 matching 9 bases. CDR1 is MNHNS, CDR2 SASEGT, per germline. The V and J ends lost 3 bases and 7 bases, in that order; junction bases with no gene match: 22. The CDR3 loop spans 20 amino acids. Here the CDR3 reads CASSDAPLIQGAVRPQPQHF. The CDR3 nucleotides are TGTGCCAGCAGTGACGCACCGCTCATACAGGGGGCGGTGAGACCCCAGCCCCAGCATTTT.

The chain is built from TRBV1 and TRBJ1-6. TRBV1 corresponds to a pseudogene. The CDR3 loop spans 15 amino acids. The CDR3 loop is CTSSPGSSLPAPLHF. CDR3 in DNA: TGCACCAGCAGCCCGGGTTCCAGCCTTCCGGCACCCCTCCACTTT.

The chain has TRBV7-3 and TRBJ2-1; no reliable D call. Deletions cut 4 bases from V and 1 base from J, with 14 bases between. CDR1 is SGHTA, CDR2 FQGTGA, per germline. The CDR3 has 16 amino acids. CDR3 region: CASSSLSSRSYNEQFF. As DNA, the CDR3 is TGTGCCAGCAGCTCCCTGAGTAGCAGGTCCTACAATGAGCAGTTCTTC.